These 29 T cell receptor beta chains share one sample of origin, sequenced in a study of cytomegalovirus exposure and HLA in healthy donors. This PCR relied on a set of 60 Vbeta primers and 13 Jbeta primers. Assay used: immunoSEQ multiplex PCR; TCRdb lists only in-frame clones, some missing. The profile shows about 200,000 clones, roughly three quarters of them singletons. Sequencing was carried out using PBMCs. These receptors originate from a man aged 45-60 years in good health and CMV-seronegative.

The chain employs TRBV7-2 and TRBJ2-5, with 8 bases lining up with TRBD1. Germline V gene sequence: CDR1 SGHTA, CDR2 FQGNSA. V gave up 6 bases and J gave up 7 bases; unmatched junction bases: 10. This CDR3 region has 14 residues. DNA for the CDR3: TGTGCCAGCAGGCCCGGGGGACAGGCTGGGACCCAGTACTTC. Its translation is CASRPGGQAGTQYF.

This clone was seen more than once but under ten times. The genes are TRBV9 and TRBJ2-5; perhaps TRBD1 as D (6 bases). The J call is uncertain, as TRBJ2-7 better fits the DNA end. The CDR3 length is 14 residues. Germline V gene sequence: CDR1 SGDLS, CDR2 YYNGEE. CDR3 region: CASSGRDNAYEQYF. The CDR3 DNA is TGTGCCAGCAGCGGCAGGGACAATGCCTACGAGCAGTACTTC.

The genes are TRBV12-5 and TRBJ2-7; no clear D. V lost 3 bases and J 0 bases, leaving 6 bases between the germline ends. The germline V gene has CDR1 LGHNT and CDR2 FRNRAP. The CDR3 totals 13 residues. CDR3: CASGFGYSYEQYF. The CDR3 DNA follows: TGTGCTAGTGGTTTCGGGTACTCCTACGAGCAGTACTTC.

This rearrangement joins TRBV27 to TRBJ1-4; TRBD1 agrees at 10 bases. J gave up 7 bases and V 1 base, and 6 bases lay outside the gene matches. CDR1 MNHEY and CDR2 SMNVEV come from the germline V gene (reference sequence). The CDR3 loop spans 16 amino acids. CDR3 DNA: TGTGCCAGCAGTTTATTGGGACAGGGGATTGGTGAAAAACTGTTTTTT. Its protein product is CASSLLGQGIGEKLFF.

The chain carries TRBV9 and TRBJ1-4; D call uncertain. Trimming stripped 2 bases from V and 4 bases from J, with 6 bases between. The CDR3 runs to 13 residues. CDR1 SGDLS and CDR2 YYNGEE come from the germline V gene. The CDR3 nucleotides are TGTGCCAGCAGCGTTTCAGATAATGAAAAACTGTTTTTT. It encodes CASSVSDNEKLFF.

About this clone itself: A junction end diverges from the germline sequence, so it may reflect a read error. The CDR3 DNA reads TGTGCCAGCAGCTCTTTTTGTTTT. Translating gives CASSSFCF. V is TRBV11-3 and J is TRBJ2-3; D gene uncertain. Germline V CDR1 and CDR2: SGHNT, YENEEA. The CDR3 contains 8 residues. Combining the CDR3 with reference TRBV11-3 and TRBJ2-3 gives the whole variable domain EAGVVQSPRYKIIEKKQPVAFWCNPISGHNTLYWYLQNLGQGPELLIRYENEEAVDDSQLPKDRFSAERLKGVDSTLKIQPAELGDSAVYLCASSSFCFGPGTRLTVL.

V is TRBV7-9 and J is TRBJ2-5; maybe TRBD1 (5 bases). CDR3 length: 11 residues. Per germline, CDR1 SEHNR and CDR2 FQNEAQ (reference sequence). V was pared by 5 bases and J by 7 bases, with 8 bases between. The DNA for the CDR3 is TGTGCCAGCAGCCAAAGGGGGACCCAGTACTTC. Translating it yields CASSQRGTQYF. The full variable domain, rest sourced from reference TRBV7-9 and TRBJ2-5, is DTGVSQNPRHKITKRGQNVTFRCDPISEHNRLYWYRQTLGQGPEFLTYFQNEAQLEKSRLLSDRFSAERPKGSFSTLEIQRTEQGDSAMYLCASSQRGTQYFGPGTRLLVL.

The CDR3 sequence is CASSADRGNIQYF. The CDR3 region has the DNA TGTGCCAGCAGCGCGGACCGGGGAAACATTCAGTACTTC. The chain recombines TRBV7-8 with TRBJ2-4; possible D gene TRBD2, 5 bases. V dropped 5 bases and J dropped 6 bases, with 11 bases sitting between them. The length of the CDR3 is 13 residues. Germline CDR1 reads SGHVS; CDR2 reads FQNEAQ.

The rearrangement uses TRBV7-3 and TRBJ2-1, with TRBD2 matching over 8 bases. V shed 6 bases, J shed 7 bases, and the junction held 8 bases outside the gene matches. This CDR3 is built from 14 residues. Germline lookup yields CDR1 SGHTA and CDR2 FQGTGA. The CDR3 region has the DNA TGTGCCAGCAGTCCCCAGCGGGAGAGGAATGAGCAGTTCTTC. This encodes CASSPQRERNEQFF.

The rearrangement uses TRBV27 and TRBJ2-7, with D possibly being TRBD2 (6 bases). This CDR3 spans 13 amino acids. The germline gives CDR1 MNHEY, CDR2 SMNVEV (reference sequence). Trimming removed 6 bases at V and 6 bases at J, with 15 bases between. In DNA form, the CDR3 reads TGTGCCAGCAGCATGGGACTGTTCGGCGAGCAGTACTTC. Protein: CASSMGLFGEQYF.

The V gene is TRBV28, the J gene TRBJ2-7; TRBD1 matches at 9 bases. Trimming at V came to 4 bases and at J to 3 bases, leaving 7 bases not matched to a gene. The CDR3 has 15 amino acids. Looked up from germline, CDR1 is MDHEN and CDR2 is SYDVKM. The CDR3 coding sequence is TGTGCCAGCAGTTCCGGGACAGGGACCCTCTACGAGCAGTACTTC. Encoded protein: CASSSGTGTLYEQYF. Full variable domain (rest looked up from reference TRBV28 and TRBJ2-7): DVKVTQSSRYLVKRTGEKVFLECVQDMDHENMFWYRQDPGLGLRLIYFSYDVKMKEKGDIPEGYSVSREKKERFSLILESASTNQTSMYLCASSSGTGTLYEQYFGPGTRLTVT.

The chain links TRBV7-9 to TRBJ1-1, with D possibly being TRBD1 (5 bases). Looked up from germline, CDR1 is SEHNR and CDR2 is FQNEAQ (reference sequence). The CDR3 covers 15 residues. Trimming took 5 bases from V and 0 from J, leaving 13 bases between them. CDR3 sequence: CASSLGGELNTEAFF. Written as DNA, the CDR3 is TGTGCCAGCAGCCTGGGGGGGGAACTGAACACTGAAGCTTTCTTT.

V usage is TRBV10-2 and J usage is TRBJ2-1, with 9 bases that match TRBD1. The CDR3 loop spans 16 amino acids. V trimming: 7 bases; J trimming: 9 bases; junction bases outside the gene matches: 16. Germline-derived CDR1 and CDR2 are WSHSY and SAAADI. Here the CDR3 DNA reads TGCGCCAGCAACCCGACAGGGGGGCTAGGTTCGCGTGAGCAGTTCTTC. Encoded protein: CASNPTGGLGSREQFF.

This rearrangement joins TRBV5-4 to TRBJ2-6; 10 bases fit TRBD1. After removal of 4 bases from V and 1 base from J, the junction contained 11 bases not matched to a gene. Germline V gene data show CDR1 as SGHNT and CDR2 as YYREEE (reference sequence). The CDR3 consists of 19 residues. In nucleotides, the CDR3 is TGTGCCAGCAGCCGGCCGTCGACAGGGGGCGTATCTGGGGCCAACGTCCTGACTTTC. Encoded protein: CASSRPSTGGVSGANVLTF. Looking up the rest from reference TRBV5-4 and TRBJ2-6 gives the full variable domain: ETGVTQSPTHLIKTRGQQVTLRCSSQSGHNTVSWYQQALGQGPQFIFQYYREEENGRGNFPPRFSGLQFPNYSSELNVNALELDDSALYLCASSRPSTGGVSGANVLTFGAGSRLTVL.

This rearrangement joins TRBV28 to TRBJ2-4; TRBD1 agrees at 7 bases. Germline V CDR1 and CDR2: MDHEN, SYDVKM. The CDR3 is 17 residues long. The V segment lost 2 bases and the J segment 1 base; nucleotides outside the gene matches: 8. The CDR3 sequence: CASSLGAGGWAKNIQYF. In DNA, the CDR3 is TGTGCCAGCAGTTTAGGGGCAGGGGGTTGGGCCAAAAACATTCAGTACTTC. Drawing the rest from reference TRBV28 and TRBJ2-4, the complete variable domain is DVKVTQSSRYLVKRTGEKVFLECVQDMDHENMFWYRQDPGLGLRLIYFSYDVKMKEKGDIPEGYSVSREKKERFSLILESASTNQTSMYLCASSLGAGGWAKNIQYFGAGTRLSVL.

The chain employs TRBV11-2 and TRBJ2-7; D may be TRBD2 (5 bases). Trimming removed 5 bases at V and 2 bases at J, with 16 bases between. CDR3 length: 15 amino acids. CDR1 SGHAT and CDR2 FQNNGV come from the germline V gene. The CDR3 spells CASSVAGSGTYEQYF. The CDR3 DNA reads as TGTGCCAGCAGCGTCGCGGGCTCTGGTACCTACGAGCAGTACTTC.

This chain joins TRBV12-5 and TRBJ2-2; no firm D call. Germline V lookup: CDR1 LGHNT, CDR2 FRNRAP. CDR3 length: 12 amino acids. Trimming cost V 5 bases and J 1 base, with 2 bases left between them. CDR3 nucleotides: TGTGCTAGTGGTCAGAACACCGGGGAGCTGTTTTTT. Translating gives CASGQNTGELFF.

The chain recombines TRBV19 with TRBJ2-7; 7 nucleotides agree with TRBD1. Per germline, CDR1 LNHDA and CDR2 SQIVND (reference sequence). V lost 4 bases, J lost 2 bases, and 11 bases stayed unmatched. The CDR3 consists of 16 residues. In DNA, the CDR3 is TGTGCCAGTAGTACGCAAACCGGGACAGTCACCTACGAGCAGTACTTC. This sequence encodes CASSTQTGTVTYEQYF.

The chain employs TRBV29-1 and TRBJ1-2; 8 bases align to TRBD1. The trim removed 6 bases at V and 0 bases at J, leaving 9 bases unmatched. The CDR3 has 15 amino acids. Germline CDR1 SQVTM, CDR2 ANQGSEA. The CDR3 bases are TGCAGCGTCACGGGACAGGACCCGACTAACTATGGCTACACCTTC. Translating gives CSVTGQDPTNYGYTF.

V gene TRBV27 combines with J gene TRBJ2-1, with 14 nucleotides matching TRBD2. Unmatched junction bases numbered 3, after V lost 10 bases and J lost 7 bases. Germline V gene data show CDR1 as MNHEY and CDR2 as SMNVEV (reference sequence). The CDR3 is 13 amino acids. CDR3 protein: CAIRTSGRNEQFF. The CDR3, as DNA: TGTGCCATTCGGACTAGCGGGAGGAATGAGCAGTTCTTC.

The rearrangement joins TRBV18 to TRBJ1-5; D is possibly TRBD1 (5 bases). Trimming removed 3 bases at V and 3 bases at J, with 9 bases between. Germline V lookup: CDR1 KGHSH, CDR2 LQKENI. The CDR3 is 14 amino acids. The CDR3 loop reads CASSPGHPNQPQHF. CDR3 in DNA: TGTGCCAGCTCACCCGGACACCCCAATCAGCCCCAGCATTTT.

This clone has only one observation. This chain uses TRBV11-1 with TRBJ2-7; 7 bases match TRBD2. The length of the CDR3 is 16 residues. The junction had 9 bases not matched to a gene; V was cut back by 4 bases and J by 0 bases. Germline values: CDR1 SGHAT, CDR2 FQDESV (reference sequence). CDR3 sequence: CASSSPEGRASYEQYF. The CDR3 DNA follows: TGTGCCAGCAGCTCCCCCGAGGGGAGGGCCTCCTACGAGCAGTACTTC.

This clone has a single count. J is TRBJ1-6 and V is TRBV28; 7 bases match TRBD1. V was pared by 4 bases and J by 7 bases, with 13 bases of the junction left unmatched. CDR1 and CDR2 (germline): MDHEN, SYDVKM. The CDR3 has 17 residues. CDR3 in DNA: TGTGCCAGCAGTTCCCCTCTCCGACAGGGTGGGAATTCACCCCTCCACTTT. Its protein is CASSSPLRQGGNSPLHF. Drawing the rest from reference TRBV28 and TRBJ1-6, the complete variable domain is DVKVTQSSRYLVKRTGEKVFLECVQDMDHENMFWYRQDPGLGLRLIYFSYDVKMKEKGDIPEGYSVSREKKERFSLILESASTNQTSMYLCASSSPLRQGGNSPLHFGNGTRLTVT.

The chain joins TRBV2 to TRBJ1-4; 10 nucleotides line up with TRBD1. Germline V gene sequence: CDR1 SNHLY, CDR2 FYNNEI. The CDR3 covers 15 residues. Unmatched junction bases numbered 11, after V lost 8 bases and J lost 8 bases. This CDR3 is CASDLGTGDREKLFF. The CDR3 bases are TGTGCCAGCGATCTGGGGACAGGGGATCGGGAAAAACTGTTTTTT.

The V and J genes are TRBV4-1 and TRBJ2-2, with 7 positions matching TRBD2. After removal of 4 bases from V and 7 bases from J, the junction contained 12 bases not matched to a gene. Germline V gene lookup returns CDR1 MGHRA and CDR2 YSYEKL. The CDR3 is 16 residues long. The CDR3 protein is CASSRPGTTWDGELFF. The CDR3 DNA reads TGCGCCAGCAGCCGCCCCGGGACTACCTGGGACGGGGAGCTGTTTTTT.

V gene TRBV25-1 combines with J gene TRBJ1-3; tentative D call: TRBD1 (5 bases). Germline V gene lookup returns CDR1 MGHDK and CDR2 SYGVNS. Trimming stripped 0 bases from V and 2 bases from J, with 8 bases between. CDR3 length equals 15 residues. CDR3 loop: CASSEYLGPGNTIYF. Written as DNA, the CDR3 is TGTGCCAGCAGTGAATATTTGGGGCCTGGAAACACCATATATTTT.

As to this clone: The DNA is omitted, as the CDR3 cannot be located on it reliably, and the CDR3 follows TCRdb's listing. The V gene is TRBV27, the J gene TRBJ2-7; TRBD1, as called in the table, went unchecked against the DNA. Per the germline V gene, CDR1 is MNHEY and CDR2 is SMNVEV (reference sequence). The CDR3 spans 16 residues, counting both ends. This CDR3 is CASSSSTAHYSYEQYF.

This clone occurred once. The gene calls are TRBV19 and TRBJ2-3; 10 nucleotides align to TRBD2. The CDR3 sequence is 18 residues long. Germline-derived CDR1 and CDR2 are LNHDA and SQIVND (reference sequence). V trimming: 5 bases; J trimming: 4 bases; junction bases outside the gene matches: 15. Here the CDR3 reads CASSYRGRASGSADTQYF. The CDR3 coding sequence is TGTGCCAGTAGTTACCGCGGTCGGGCTAGCGGGAGTGCAGATACGCAGTATTTT. The full variable domain, in which reference TRBV19 and TRBJ2-3 provide the parts outside the CDR3, is DGGITQSPKYLFRKEGQNVTLSCEQNLNHDAMYWYRQDPGQGLRLIYYSQIVNDFQKGDIAEGYSVSREKKESFPLTVTSAQKNPTAFYLCASSYRGRASGSADTQYFGPGTRLTVL.

The V call is TRBV7-3, the J call TRBJ2-5; the match to TRBD2 covers 11 bases. The CDR3 runs 18 residues. Germline assignment: CDR1 SGHTA and CDR2 FQGTGA. V was pared by 5 bases and J by 0 bases, with 11 bases of the junction left unmatched. CDR3 loop: CASSNPGLADEYQETQYF. The CDR3 bases are TGTGCCAGCAGCAACCCGGGACTAGCGGACGAGTACCAAGAGACCCAGTACTTC.